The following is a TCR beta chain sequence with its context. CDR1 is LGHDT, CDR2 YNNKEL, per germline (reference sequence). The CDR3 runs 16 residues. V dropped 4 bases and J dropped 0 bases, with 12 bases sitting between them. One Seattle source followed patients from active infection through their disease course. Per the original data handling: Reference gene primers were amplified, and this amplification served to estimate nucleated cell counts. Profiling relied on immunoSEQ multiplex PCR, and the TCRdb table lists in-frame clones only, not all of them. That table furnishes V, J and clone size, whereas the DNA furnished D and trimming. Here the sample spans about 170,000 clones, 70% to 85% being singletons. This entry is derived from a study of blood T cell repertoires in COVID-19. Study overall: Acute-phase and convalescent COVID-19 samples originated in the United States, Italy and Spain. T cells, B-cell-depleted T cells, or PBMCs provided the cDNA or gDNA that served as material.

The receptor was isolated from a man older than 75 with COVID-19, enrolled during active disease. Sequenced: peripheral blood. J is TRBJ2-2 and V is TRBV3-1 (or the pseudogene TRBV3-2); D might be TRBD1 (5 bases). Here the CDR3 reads CASSPLSGTNTGELFF. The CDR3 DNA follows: TGTGCCAGCAGCCCTCTTTCAGGGACGAACACCGGGGAGCTGTTTTTT.